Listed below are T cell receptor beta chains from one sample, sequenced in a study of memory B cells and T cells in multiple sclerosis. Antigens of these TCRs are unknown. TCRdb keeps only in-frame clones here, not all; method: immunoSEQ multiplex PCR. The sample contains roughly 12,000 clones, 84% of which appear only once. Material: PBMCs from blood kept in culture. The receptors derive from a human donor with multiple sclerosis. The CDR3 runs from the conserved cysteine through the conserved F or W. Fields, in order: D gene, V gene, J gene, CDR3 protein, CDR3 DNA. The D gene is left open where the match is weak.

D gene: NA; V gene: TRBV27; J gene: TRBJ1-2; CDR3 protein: CASSLSTGSYGYTF; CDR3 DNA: TGTGCCAGCAGTTTATCAACAGGGAGCTATGGCTACACCTTC
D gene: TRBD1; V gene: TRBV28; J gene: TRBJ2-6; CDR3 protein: CASSLGDSASGANVLTF; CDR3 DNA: TGTGCCAGCAGTTTAGGGGACAGCGCTTCTGGGGCCAACGTCCTGACTTTC
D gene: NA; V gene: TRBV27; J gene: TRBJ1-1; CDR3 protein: CASSRVWDTEAFF; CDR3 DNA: TGTGCCAGCAGCCGAGTGTGGGACACTGAAGCTTTCTTT
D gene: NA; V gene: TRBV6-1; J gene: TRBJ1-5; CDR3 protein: CASSEPDSFNQPQHF; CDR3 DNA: TGTGCCAGCAGTGAACCAGACAGTTTTAATCAGCCCCAGCATTTT
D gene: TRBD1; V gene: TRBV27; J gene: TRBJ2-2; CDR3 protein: CASSPRRTGTGELFF; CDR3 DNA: TGTGCCAGCAGTCCCCGACGGACAGGGACCGGGGAGCTGTTTTTT
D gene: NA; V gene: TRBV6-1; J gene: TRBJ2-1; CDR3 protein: CASSVSAAVDNEQFF; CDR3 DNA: TGTGCCAGCAGTGTGTCGGCAGCGGTGGACAATGAGCAGTTCTTC
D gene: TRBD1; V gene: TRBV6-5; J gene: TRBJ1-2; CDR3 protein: CASSTRTGGGFGYTF; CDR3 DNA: TGTGCCAGCAGTACAAGGACAGGGGGCGGATTTGGCTACACCTTC
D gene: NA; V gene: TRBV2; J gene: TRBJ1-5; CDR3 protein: CATKDLAGVDQPQHF; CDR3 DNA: TGTGCCACCAAAGATTTAGCAGGGGTGGATCAGCCCCAGCATTTT
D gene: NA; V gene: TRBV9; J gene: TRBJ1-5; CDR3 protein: CASSVAGNQPQHF; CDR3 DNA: TGTGCCAGCAGCGTAGCGGGGAATCAGCCCCAGCATTTT
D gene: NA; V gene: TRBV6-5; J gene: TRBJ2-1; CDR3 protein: CASSYLGGGGHNEQFF; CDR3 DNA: TGTGCCAGCAGTTATCTCGGTGGGGGAGGTCATAATGAGCAGTTCTTC